This paragraph reports one TCR beta chain. These data belong to a study of CD4 T cells in relation to SARS-CoV-2 and coronaviruses. The CDR3 is made up of 15 amino acids. CDR1 SGHRS and CDR2 YFSETQ come from the germline V gene. Between the trimmed V and J ends, which lost 0 bases and 7 bases, there was a span of 13 bases. The unexposed donors gave CD4+ T cells in about 2011-2018, prior to COVID-19. Deep TCR-beta sequencing used DNA from uncultured naive and memory CD4+ T cells. This table comes from immunoSEQ multiplex PCR, and its TCRdb copy is limited to in-frame clones, with some not included. The table lists about 65,000 clones, about 89% of them singletons.

The rearrangement links TRBV5-1 to TRBJ1-4; weak D call: TRBD1 (6 bases). What was sequenced was memory CD4+ T cells from PBMCs. The sequence was collected from a human donor in good health. CDR3 sequence reads: CASSLGGGAAEKLFF. As DNA, the CDR3 is TGCGCCAGCAGCTTGGGGGGGGGCGCCGCTGAAAAACTGTTTTTT.